The present T cell receptor beta chain was sequenced within a study of blood T cells in healthy people across ages (dated by TCRdb to about 2015). Notes on the research overall: In model experiments, template switching captured about one uniquely barcoded TCR beta cDNA molecule for every two T cells. To avoid experimental bias, donors of different ages were spread randomly across the sequencing lanes. Donors were grouped into four age groups: young (average approximately 15 years), middle-aged (39), aged (around 60) and long-lived (about 89). For two donors (one aged 18 to 29 and one aged 80 or older), the study analyzed two additional independent replicas of 1 million unique cDNA reads from the same blood draw. The study measured age-related changes in TCR beta repertoire diversity using deep sequencing normalized with unique cDNA molecular identifiers. The investigation overall reported the following: Observed TCR beta diversity per million T cells fell roughly linearly with age, and a significant reduction was already apparent by age roughly 40. Compared with the aged group, more naive CD4+ T cells, fewer expanded clones and increased TCR diversity were shown by the long-lived group, suggesting age selection. A strong correlation was found between observed TCR beta diversity and the percentage of naive T cells measured by flow cytometry. Because the CMV infection status of the donors was unknown, age-related changes in expanded clonotypes may potentially have been confounded. Estimates of total diversity based on one million sequenced T cells were considered lower bounds and underestimates. Bulk unsorted PBMC profiling prevented conclusive comparison of naive and antigen-experienced compartments.

Details on this clonotype: The antigen it recognizes is unknown. The sample holds no much larger clone one base away, and base qualities are not on file.

Systemically healthy Caucasian individuals from Russia, 39 in total and aged roughly 6 to 95 years, were included as donors. Each donor gave 9 to 10 milliliters of peripheral blood, collected into EDTA-treated Vacutainer tubes. Ficoll-Paque density-gradient centrifugation was used to isolate PBMCs, with at least 6.5 million per sample. Total RNA was extracted from PBMCs with Trizol reagent, with at least 6 micrograms obtained per sample. Naive CD45RAhigh/CD27high T cell percentages were measured by flow cytometry on a PBMC aliquot from every donor. A distance of 9 bases separates the germline ends of V and J, which lose 6 bases and 6 bases respectively. Including the terminal cysteine and phenylalanine, the CDR3 comprises 12 residues. Only CDR3 DNA remains: 36 bases, in frame from the first base. Library preparation employed 5' RACE. The listed sequencing device is Illumina HiSeq 2500. A second PCR of roughly 7 to 12 cycles was performed with a sample-barcoded 5' primer and a J-beta primer mix. A template-switch 5' adaptor carrying 12 random nucleotides introduced a unique molecular identifier onto each TCR beta cDNA molecule. At least 2.5 million CDR3-containing paired-end reads were obtained from each sample. All of the RNA was converted into first-strand cDNA using the Mint cDNA synthesis kit, with a TRBC-specific oligonucleotide serving as the primer. Following uracil-DNA glycosylase treatment, all cDNA underwent a first 18-cycle PCR with the universal primers M1SS and BC2_uni_R. The paper's data handling went like this. For normalization, 1 million high-quality reads, each with a distinct molecular identifier, were randomly selected from each sample. Reads sharing molecular identifiers were discarded rather than binned into consensus sequences. MiTCR, set to a Q25 quality threshold and the strictest error-elimination algorithm, was used for CDR3 identification, clonotype clustering and error correction. A nonparametric unseen species model with Euler transformation was used to estimate lower-bound total TCR beta diversity. TCRdb took the public reads, trimmed them with fastp at Q25, ran MiXCR for clone calling and kept in-frame beta chains. Here each entry gathers all rows of one CDR3 protein and keeps the most common genes and DNA. The V and J calls and clone size come from TCRdb's table, not from the authors' own analysis. The sample table contains roughly 1.6 million distinct CDR3 sequences; only one count was recorded for around 36% of them. Of the sample, 11% is held by the ten largest clones.

The clonotype originates from a woman aged 30 to 39 in good health. This chain is built from TRBV12-3 or TRBV12-4 and TRBJ2-1; no D gene call is confident. The sequencing input was blood. The DNA is TGTGCCAGCAGCGATTTTCGCAATGAGCAGTTCTTC. It translates to CASSDFRNEQFF.